The entry that follows covers one T cell receptor (beta chain) sequence. A read error may account for a junction end that differs from germline. The TCR beta CDR3 regions underwent amplification using RNA transcripts as the source. The study used the HTBI primer set for a first-round RT-PCR of the TCR CDR3. One entry per CDR3 protein results from TCRdb running MiXCR on the multiplex PCR reads. The profile covers approximately 690,000 distinct CDR3 sequences, with about 14% appearing a single time and 9.5% to 15% taken by the ten largest. These data come from a study of T cells in Graves' hyperthyroidism and ophthalmopathy. This CDR3 region has 16 residues. CDR1 is SGHDN, CDR2 FVKESK, per germline. Diagnoses rested on clinical symptoms, serum thyroxine and TRAb, thyroid ultrasound and orbital computed tomography.

The gene calls are TRBV14 and TRBJ2-2; D is perhaps TRBD1 (7 bases). The sample comprised blood. The clonotype originates from a woman between 45 and 60 years old with Graves' ophthalmopathy. The chain's CDR3 is CASSQIRQGRHGGLFF. CDR3 sequence (DNA): TGTGCCAGCAGCCAGATTAGACAGGGTCGACACGGGGGGCTGTTTTTT.